The T cell receptor (beta chain) described here comes from a study of blood T cell repertoires in COVID-19. Across the whole study: From the United States, Italy and Spain came samples of acute and convalescent COVID-19. Sample material is recorded as cDNA or gDNA derived from T cells, B-cell-depleted T cells, or PBMCs.

The V end lost 0 bases, the J end lost 5 bases, and 16 bases lay between the germline ends. CDR3 length: 16 residues. CDR1 KGHSH and CDR2 LQKENI come from the germline V gene. The Seattle patients, enrolled during active infection, were followed longitudinally. Repertoires were generated with immunoSEQ multiplex PCR, while TCRdb's copy carries only in-frame clones and drops some. The sample has 200,000 or so clones; roughly 88% are singletons. This receptor was identified in a man in his fifties or sixties with COVID-19, enrolled during active disease. The chain joins TRBV18 to TRBJ1-1; possibly TRBD1 for D (6 bases). The material sequenced was peripheral blood. Here the CDR3 reads CASSPPDSGGGTEAFF. CDR3 sequence (DNA): TGTGCCAGCTCACCACCGGACAGCGGCGGGGGGACTGAAGCTTTCTTT.